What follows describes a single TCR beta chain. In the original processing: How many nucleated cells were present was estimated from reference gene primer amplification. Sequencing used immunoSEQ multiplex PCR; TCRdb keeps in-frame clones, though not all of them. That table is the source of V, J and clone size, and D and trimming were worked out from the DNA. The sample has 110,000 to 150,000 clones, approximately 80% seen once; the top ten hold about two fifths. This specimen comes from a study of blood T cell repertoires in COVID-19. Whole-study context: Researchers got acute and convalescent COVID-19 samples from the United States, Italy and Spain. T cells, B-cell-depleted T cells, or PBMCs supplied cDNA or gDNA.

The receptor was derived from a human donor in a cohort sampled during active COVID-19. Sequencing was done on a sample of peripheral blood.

The CDR3: CASSLLRDRLNEKLFF. The CDR3 DNA is TGTGCCAGCAGCTTACTCCGGGACAGACTTAATGAAAAACTGTTTTTT. The V call is TRBV5-8, the J call TRBJ1-4; 7 nucleotides line up with TRBD1. The germline CDR1 and CDR2 sequences are SGHTS and YDEGEE. This CDR3 region has 16 residues. J gave up 4 bases and V 2 bases, and 8 bases lay outside the gene matches.